What follows are 5 T cell receptor beta chains derived from one specimen sequenced in a study of PD-L1 blockade in urothelial cancer. The data were produced by immunoSEQ multiplex PCR, yet TCRdb's version contains in-frame clones alone and is incomplete. Counted here are 90,000 or so clones, around 89% occurring once; the ten biggest clones make up 1.5% to 2%. The time point is: pretreatment peripheral blood. Sequencing was performed on PBMCs, taken around atezolizumab (anti-PD-L1) treatment. The receptors were gathered from a man in his 60s with urothelial cancer.

This chain links TRBV6-5 with TRBJ2-3; D is perhaps TRBD1 (6 bases). From germline, CDR1 is MNHEY and CDR2 SVGAGI. This CDR3 is built from 13 residues. Trimming took off 6 bases at V and 0 bases at J, with 7 bases between the two ends. The chain's CDR3 is CASRDSSTDTQYF. The CDR3 coding sequence is TGTGCCAGCAGGGACAGTAGCACAGATACGCAGTATTTT.

The rearrangement uses TRBV4-1 and TRBJ2-3; 9 bases fit TRBD1. Germline CDR1 MGHRA, CDR2 YSYEKL. Unmatched junction bases numbered 8, after V lost 0 bases and J lost 4 bases. This CDR3 comprises 17 residues. For the CDR3, the DNA is TGCGCCAGCAGCCAAGATTACGGACAGGGGATTGCAGATACGCAGTATTTT. Protein: CASSQDYGQGIADTQYF.

This sequence joins TRBV5-1 and TRBJ2-5, with TRBD1 matching 8 bases. Germline lookup yields CDR1 SGHRS and CDR2 YFSETQ. CDR3 length: 13 residues. With V trimmed by 4 bases and J by 5 bases, 4 bases remained unmatched. CDR3 loop: CASSPYRGETQYF. The DNA for the CDR3 is TGCGCCAGCAGCCCCTACAGGGGGGAGACCCAGTACTTC. Filled out from reference TRBV5-1 and TRBJ2-5, the complete variable domain reads KAGVTQTPRYLIKTRGQQVTLSCSPISGHRSVSWYQQTPGQGLQFLFEYFSETQRNKGNFPGRFSGRQFSNSRSEMNVSTLELGDSALYLCASSPYRGETQYFGPGTRLLVL.

The chain carries TRBV5-6 and TRBJ2-5, with TRBD1 matching over 8 bases. CDR3 length: 15 residues. The V gene end was trimmed by 2 bases and the J gene end by 5 bases; junction bases not matched to a gene: 8. CDR1 is SGHDT, CDR2 YYEEEE, per germline. The CDR3 sequence: CASSFGYRGVETQYF. The CDR3 DNA is TGTGCCAGCAGCTTTGGGTACAGGGGGGTTGAGACCCAGTACTTC.

The chain recombines TRBV9 with TRBJ2-7, with 7 nucleotides matching TRBD2. The J segment lost 2 bases and the V segment lost 5 bases, leaving 7 bases of the junction unmatched. The CDR3 extends over 14 amino acids. Per germline, CDR1 SGDLS and CDR2 YYNGEE. CDR3 sequence reads: CASSRGGGTYEQYF. CDR3 in DNA: TGTGCCAGCAGTCGGGGCGGGGGAACCTACGAGCAGTACTTC.